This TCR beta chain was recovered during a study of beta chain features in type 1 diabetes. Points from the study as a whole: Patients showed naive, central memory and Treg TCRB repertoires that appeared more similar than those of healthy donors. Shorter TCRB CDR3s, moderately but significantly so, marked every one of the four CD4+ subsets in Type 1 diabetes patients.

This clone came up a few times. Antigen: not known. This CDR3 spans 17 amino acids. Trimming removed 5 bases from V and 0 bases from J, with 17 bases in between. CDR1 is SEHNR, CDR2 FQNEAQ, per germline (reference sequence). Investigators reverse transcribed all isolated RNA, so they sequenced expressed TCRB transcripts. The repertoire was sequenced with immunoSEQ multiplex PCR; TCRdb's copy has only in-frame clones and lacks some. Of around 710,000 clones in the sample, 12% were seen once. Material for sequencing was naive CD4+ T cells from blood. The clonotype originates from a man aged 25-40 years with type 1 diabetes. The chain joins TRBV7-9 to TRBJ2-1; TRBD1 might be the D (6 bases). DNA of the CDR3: TGTGCCAGCAGCCGCCCAGGACAGTCGAGCTCCTACAATGAGCAGTTCTTC. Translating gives CASSRPGQSSSYNEQFF.